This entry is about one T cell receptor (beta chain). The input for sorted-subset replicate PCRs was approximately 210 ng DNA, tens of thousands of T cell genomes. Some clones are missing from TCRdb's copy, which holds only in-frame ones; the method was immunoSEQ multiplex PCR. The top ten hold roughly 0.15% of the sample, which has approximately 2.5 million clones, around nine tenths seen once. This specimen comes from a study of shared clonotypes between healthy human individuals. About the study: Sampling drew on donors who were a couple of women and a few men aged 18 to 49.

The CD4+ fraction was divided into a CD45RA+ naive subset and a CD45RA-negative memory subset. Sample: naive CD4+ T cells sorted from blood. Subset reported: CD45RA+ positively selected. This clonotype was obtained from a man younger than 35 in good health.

The CDR3: CASSLRVDRAEAFF. The CDR3 bases are TGTGCCAGTAGTCTGAGAGTGGACAGGGCCGAAGCTTTCTTT. This chain links TRBV19 with TRBJ1-1; 8 nucleotides line up with TRBD1. This CDR3 is built from 14 residues. Germline-derived CDR1 and CDR2 are LNHDA and SQIVND (reference sequence). The V segment lost 5 bases and the J segment 8 bases; nucleotides outside the gene matches: 10.